Given below is one TCR beta chain in context. Its antigen remains unknown. This record comes from a study of shared clonotypes between healthy human individuals. Findings and caveats of the study: In several donors, about 5% of naive CD4 clonotypes appeared in common.

The protocol was immunoSEQ multiplex PCR, while the TCRdb copy is restricted to in-frame clones and leaves out a portion. The sample has some 2.1 million clones; around 93% are singletons. Naive CD8 cells, CD45RO-negative and positively selected for CCR7, excluded terminally differentiated effector memory CD45RA+ cells. Per germline, CDR1 MNHEY and CDR2 SMNVEV (reference sequence). The length of the CDR3 is 14 residues. Trimming cost V 5 bases and J 6 bases; bases outside gene matches: 10. This TCR was sampled from a man between 18 and 35 years old in good health. Some clones in this sample may be carry-over from other donors' samples. The chain uses TRBV27 and TRBJ2-7; 7 nucleotides line up with TRBD2. Sequenced: naive CD8+ T cells from PBMCs. CDR3 nucleotide sequence: TGTGCCAGCAGTCTACAGACTAGCCGGGGCGAGCAGTACTTC. It yields the protein CASSLQTSRGEQYF.